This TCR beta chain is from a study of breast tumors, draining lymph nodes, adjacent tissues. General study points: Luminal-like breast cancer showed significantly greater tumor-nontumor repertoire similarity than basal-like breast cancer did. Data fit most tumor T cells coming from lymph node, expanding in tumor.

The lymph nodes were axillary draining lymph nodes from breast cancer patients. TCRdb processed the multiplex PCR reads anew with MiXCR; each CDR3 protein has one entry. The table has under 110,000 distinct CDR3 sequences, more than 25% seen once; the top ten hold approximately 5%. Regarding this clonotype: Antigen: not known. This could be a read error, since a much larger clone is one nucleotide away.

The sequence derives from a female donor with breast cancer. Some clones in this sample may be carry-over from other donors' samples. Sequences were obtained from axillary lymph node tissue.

CDR3 DNA: TGTGCCAGCTCACCGGCGACAGGGGAGGTCGCGCAGTTCTTC. It encodes CASSPATGEVAQFF. This sequence joins TRBV18 and TRBJ2-1; 8 bases align to TRBD1. The germline gives CDR1 KGHSH, CDR2 LQKENI. This CDR3 spans 14 amino acids. V lost 3 bases to trimming and J lost 12 bases; unmatched junction nucleotides: 10.